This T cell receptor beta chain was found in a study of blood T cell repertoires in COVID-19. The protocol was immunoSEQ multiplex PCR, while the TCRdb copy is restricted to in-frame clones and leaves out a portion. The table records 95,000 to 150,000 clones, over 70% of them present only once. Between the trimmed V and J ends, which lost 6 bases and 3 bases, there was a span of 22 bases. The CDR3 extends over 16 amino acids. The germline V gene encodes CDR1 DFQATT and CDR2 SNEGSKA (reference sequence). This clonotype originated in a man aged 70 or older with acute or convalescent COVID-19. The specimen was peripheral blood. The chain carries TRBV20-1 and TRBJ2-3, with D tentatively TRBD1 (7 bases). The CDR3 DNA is TGCAGTGCCAGTAAGGGGGCGGGAATTTTTACAGATACGCAGTATTTT. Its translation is CSASKGAGIFTDTQYF.